These 11 T cell receptor beta chains were all obtained from the same sample, sequenced in a study of blood T cell repertoires in COVID-19. Generated by immunoSEQ multiplex PCR, the TCRdb table keeps only in-frame clones and is missing some. The sample includes approximately 270,000 clones, about 80% of them seen just once. The sample consisted of peripheral blood. The receptors stem from a person between 65 and 79 years old with COVID-19, enrolled during active disease.

This chain connects TRBV6-1 to TRBJ2-1; unclear D gene. Germline CDR1 and CDR2: MNHNS and SASEGT. Trimming pared 4 bases from V and 0 bases from J, leaving 10 bases between. CDR3 size: 15 residues. The CDR3 coding sequence is TGTGCCAGCAGTGTAGCCGCGAGCTCCTACAATGAGCAGTTCTTC. It codes for CASSVAASSYNEQFF.

The genes are TRBV6-2 or TRBV6-3 and TRBJ2-7; 9 bases match TRBD2. With V trimmed by 3 bases and J by 3 bases, 6 bases remained unmatched. This CDR3 is built from 15 residues. Germline V gene sequence: CDR1 MNHEY, CDR2 SVGEGT. The CDR3 region has the DNA TGTGCCAGCAGTTATTCGCCGACTAGCGGCTACGAGCAGTACTTC. It yields the protein CASSYSPTSGYEQYF.

The rearrangement joins TRBV7-2 to TRBJ2-5, with TRBD1 identical over 9 bases. The CDR3 length is 15 residues. Germline V gene lookup returns CDR1 SGHTA and CDR2 FQGNSA. V lost 0 bases and J lost 5; bases outside the gene matches: 4. The CDR3 spells CASSLATGGLETQYF. CDR3 bases: TGTGCCAGCAGCTTAGCTACAGGGGGCCTCGAGACCCAGTACTTC.

This clone was counted a single time. The gene calls are TRBV19 and TRBJ2-3, with TRBD2 matching 7 bases. The CDR3 is 15 residues long. In germline, CDR1 is LNHDA, CDR2 SQIVND (reference sequence). V lost 7 bases to trimming and J lost 3 bases; unmatched junction nucleotides: 10. CDR3 amino acids: CASTLGGSGTDTQYF. Here the CDR3 DNA reads TGTGCCAGTACTCTCGGCGGGAGCGGGACAGATACGCAGTATTTT. The complete variable domain, with remaining parts taken from reference TRBV19 and TRBJ2-3, reads DGGITQSPKYLFRKEGQNVTLSCEQNLNHDAMYWYRQDPGQGLRLIYYSQIVNDFQKGDIAEGYSVSREKKESFPLTVTSAQKNPTAFYLCASTLGGSGTDTQYFGPGTRLTVL.

The V gene is TRBV7-2, the J gene TRBJ2-4; D gene unclear. CDR3 size: 11 residues. Trimming took 1 base from V and 15 from J, leaving 10 bases between them. Per the germline V gene, CDR1 is SGHTA and CDR2 is FQGNSA. The CDR3: CASSLGGFAYF. The DNA of the CDR3 is TGTGCCAGCAGCTTAGGAGGTTTCGCGTACTTC.

The chain carries TRBV3-1 (or the pseudogene TRBV3-2) and TRBJ2-3; 10 bases agree with TRBD2. From germline, CDR1 is LGHDT and CDR2 YNNKEL (reference sequence). V gave up 4 bases and J gave up 1 base; unmatched junction bases: 11. This CDR3 has 18 residues. The CDR3, as DNA: TGTGCCAGCAGCCCTTCTAGCGGGAGATTGGCGGGCACAGATACGCAGTATTTT. This gives the protein CASSPSSGRLAGTDTQYF.

The gene calls are TRBV7-2 and TRBJ2-5; possible D gene TRBD2, 6 bases. Germline CDR1 SGHTA, CDR2 FQGNSA. With 1 base removed from V and 8 bases from J, the gap between germline ends came to 20 bases. This CDR3 region has 16 residues. CDR3 DNA sequence: TGTGCCAGCAGCTTAGGATCGGGGGAGTCGCAAGGAACCCAGTACTTC. It yields the protein CASSLGSGESQGTQYF.

The chain employs TRBV3-1 (or the pseudogene TRBV3-2) and TRBJ1-5, with D unresolved. The V end was cut by 0 bases, the J end by 7 bases, with 28 bases between. The CDR3 runs 20 residues. CDR1 LGHDT and CDR2 YNNKEL come from the germline V gene (reference sequence). CDR3 region: CASSQDRALDSKRDEQPQHF. For the CDR3, the DNA is TGTGCCAGCAGCCAAGATAGGGCCCTCGATAGTAAACGGGATGAACAGCCCCAGCATTTT.

This chain connects TRBV5-1 to TRBJ2-2; D is unclear. With 0 bases removed from V and 3 bases from J, the gap between germline ends came to 9 bases. The CDR3 runs to 15 residues. Looked up from germline, CDR1 is SGHRS and CDR2 is YFSETQ. The CDR3 DNA sequence: TGCGCCAGCAGCTTGGAGAGGCCGGACACCGGGGAGCTGTTTTTT. The encoded protein is CASSLERPDTGELFF.

The chain links TRBV11-2 to TRBJ1-2; weak D call: TRBD1 (6 bases). CDR3 length: 19 residues. The V gene lost 5 bases and the J gene lost 1 base, with 26 bases spanning the gap. Germline CDR1 SGHAT, CDR2 FQNNGV. The CDR3 is CASSTSPPGHTLYNYGYTF. CDR3 nucleotide sequence: TGTGCCAGCAGCACATCCCCCCCGGGACACACCCTTTATAACTATGGCTACACCTTC.

The gene calls are TRBV28 and TRBJ2-7, with TRBD2 matching 8 bases. CDR3 length: 15 amino acids. Trimming at V came to 7 bases and at J to 0 bases, leaving 8 bases not matched to a gene. Germline V gene data show CDR1 as MDHEN and CDR2 as SYDVKM. CDR3 coding DNA: TGTGCCAGCACCGAGATAGCGGGATTCTCCTACGAGCAGTACTTC. Protein sequence: CASTEIAGFSYEQYF. Drawing the rest from reference TRBV28 and TRBJ2-7, the complete variable domain is DVKVTQSSRYLVKRTGEKVFLECVQDMDHENMFWYRQDPGLGLRLIYFSYDVKMKEKGDIPEGYSVSREKKERFSLILESASTNQTSMYLCASTEIAGFSYEQYFGPGTRLTVT.